Listed below are T cell receptor beta chains from one sample, sequenced in a study of OX40 agonist ivuxolimab in advanced cancers. Sequencing used immunoSEQ multiplex PCR; TCRdb keeps in-frame clones, though not all of them. The data show roughly 92,000 clones, 92% seen once. The source material was CD4+ or CD8+ T cells sorted from blood, sampled in a trial of the OX40 agonist ivuxolimab. The source of these receptors is an adult with an advanced solid tumor such as melanoma, head and neck, liver or kidney cancer. The CDR3 runs from the conserved cysteine through the conserved F or W. A D gene is named only where the DNA matches it firmly. Clone size appears in some rows only: once, few, many, or a class for an expanded clone.

v_gene: TRBV9
j_gene: TRBJ2-1
d_gene: .
abundance: .
CDR3aa: CASSEALQGKDEQFF
CDR3nt: TGTGCCAGCAGCGAGGCCCTGCAGGGAAAAGATGAGCAGTTCTTC

v_gene: TRBV5-4
j_gene: TRBJ1-3
d_gene: .
abundance: .
CDR3aa: CASSLDISGNTIYF
CDR3nt: TGTGCCAGCAGCTTGGACATCTCTGGAAACACCATATATTTT

v_gene: TRBV18
j_gene: TRBJ2-7
d_gene: TRBD2
abundance: .
CDR3aa: CASSPGTSLREQYF
CDR3nt: TGTGCCAGCTCACCGGGGACTAGCCTCAGAGAGCAGTACTTC

v_gene: TRBV6-1
j_gene: TRBJ2-3
d_gene: TRBD2
abundance: .
CDR3aa: CASSEATASGHTQYF
CDR3nt: TGTGCCAGCAGTGAAGCTACGGCTAGCGGGCATACGCAGTATTTT

v_gene: TRBV19
j_gene: TRBJ2-2
d_gene: TRBD2
abundance: .
CDR3aa: CASNIGRGTGELFF
CDR3nt: TGTGCCAGTAACATCGGGAGGGGGACCGGGGAGCTGTTTTTT

v_gene: TRBV5-6
j_gene: TRBJ2-3
d_gene: TRBD2
abundance: .
CDR3aa: CASGKAGEDTDTQYF
CDR3nt: TGTGCCAGCGGAAAAGCGGGAGAAGATACAGATACGCAGTATTTT

v_gene: TRBV7-9
j_gene: TRBJ2-3
d_gene: TRBD2
abundance: .
CDR3aa: CASSLVLAGDLSTDTQYF
CDR3nt: TGTGCCAGCAGCTTAGTGCTAGCGGGAGACCTTTCCACAGATACGCAGTATTTT

v_gene: TRBV5-1
j_gene: TRBJ1-1
d_gene: .
abundance: .
CDR3aa: CASSSRGARDEAFF
CDR3nt: TGCGCCAGCAGCTCCAGGGGCGCCCGAGACGAAGCTTTCTTT

v_gene: TRBV4-3
j_gene: TRBJ2-1
d_gene: .
abundance: .
CDR3aa: CASSQDGASYNEQFF
CDR3nt: TGCGCCAGCAGCCAAGATGGGGCAAGCTACAATGAGCAGTTCTTC

v_gene: TRBV4-1
j_gene: TRBJ2-7
d_gene: TRBD2
abundance: once
CDR3aa: CASSRVGGSSYEQYF
CDR3nt: TGCGCCAGCAGTCGGGTGGGGGGGAGCTCCTACGAGCAGTACTTC

v_gene: TRBV6-1
j_gene: TRBJ2-3
d_gene: .
abundance: .
CDR3aa: CASSEARARDTQYF
CDR3nt: TGTGCCAGCAGTGAAGCAAGGGCTAGAGATACGCAGTATTTT

v_gene: TRBV5-6
j_gene: TRBJ1-1
d_gene: .
abundance: .
CDR3aa: CASSLAGRAFF
CDR3nt: TGTGCCAGCAGCTTGGCTGGTAGGGCTTTCTTT

v_gene: TRBV5-6
j_gene: TRBJ2-7
d_gene: .
abundance: .
CDR3aa: CASSLVQFPYEQYF
CDR3nt: TGTGCCAGCAGCTTGGTTCAGTTTCCCTACGAGCAGTACTTC

v_gene: TRBV6-5
j_gene: TRBJ1-2
d_gene: TRBD1
abundance: .
CDR3aa: CASSYGPGGDGYTF
CDR3nt: TGTGCCAGCAGTTACGGCCCAGGGGGCGATGGCTACACCTTC

v_gene: TRBV4-3
j_gene: TRBJ1-3
d_gene: TRBD1
abundance: .
CDR3aa: CASSQDMQGAGNTIYF
CDR3nt: TGCGCCAGCAGCCAAGATATGCAGGGGGCTGGAAACACCATATATTTT

v_gene: TRBV6-5
j_gene: TRBJ2-1
d_gene: .
abundance: .
CDR3aa: CASSYSASAPNEFF
CDR3nt: TGTGCCAGCAGTTACTCCGCTAGCGCGCCCAACGAGTTCTTC

v_gene: TRBV7-2
j_gene: TRBJ2-5
d_gene: TRBD1
abundance: .
CDR3aa: CASSLSGTGTATQYF
CDR3nt: TGTGCCAGCAGCTTGTCCGGGACAGGGACTGCGACCCAGTACTTC

v_gene: TRBV9
j_gene: TRBJ2-3
d_gene: TRBD2
abundance: .
CDR3aa: CASSASGGDTDTQYF
CDR3nt: TGTGCCAGCAGCGCTAGCGGGGGGGACACAGATACGCAGTATTTT

v_gene: TRBV27
j_gene: TRBJ1-1
d_gene: .
abundance: .
CDR3aa: CASSLGQGMNTEAFF
CDR3nt: TGTGCCAGCAGTTTAGGGCAGGGAATGAACACTGAAGCTTTCTTT

v_gene: TRBV7-3
j_gene: TRBJ2-3
d_gene: TRBD2
abundance: once
CDR3aa: CASSPTSGGADTQYF
CDR3nt: TGTGCCAGCAGCCCAACTAGCGGGGGAGCGGATACGCAGTATTTT

v_gene: TRBV5-1
j_gene: TRBJ2-7
d_gene: TRBD1
abundance: .
CDR3aa: CASTGQQAEQYF
CDR3nt: TGCGCCAGCACGGGACAGCAAGCCGAGCAGTACTTC

v_gene: TRBV5-8
j_gene: TRBJ1-2
d_gene: .
abundance: .
CDR3aa: CASSLGGTMSYGYTF
CDR3nt: TGTGCCAGCAGCTTGGGAGGTACAATGTCCTATGGCTACACCTTC

v_gene: TRBV6-5
j_gene: TRBJ1-1
d_gene: .
abundance: .
CDR3aa: CASSDRRDTEAFF
CDR3nt: TGTGCCAGCAGTGACAGGCGGGACACTGAAGCTTTCTTT

v_gene: TRBV6-1
j_gene: TRBJ1-6
d_gene: .
abundance: once
CDR3aa: CASIPDYLNSPLHF
CDR3nt: TGTGCCAGCATCCCCGATTACCTTAATTCACCCCTCCACTTT

v_gene: TRBV19
j_gene: TRBJ2-7
d_gene: .
abundance: .
CDR3aa: CASAETSWYEQYF
CDR3nt: TGTGCCAGTGCCGAGACCAGCTGGTACGAGCAGTACTTC

v_gene: TRBV19
j_gene: TRBJ1-2
d_gene: .
abundance: .
CDR3aa: CASSIISTDYGYTF
CDR3nt: TGTGCCAGTAGTATAATTTCCACAGACTATGGCTACACCTTC

v_gene: TRBV27
j_gene: TRBJ2-5
d_gene: TRBD1
abundance: .
CDR3aa: CASSFTGGETQYF
CDR3nt: TGTGCCAGCAGTTTCACAGGGGGAGAGACCCAGTACTTC

v_gene: TRBV10-2
j_gene: TRBJ2-7
d_gene: .
abundance: few
CDR3aa: CASSDHEQYF
CDR3nt: TGCGCCAGCAGTGACCACGAGCAGTACTTC

v_gene: TRBV28
j_gene: TRBJ2-2
d_gene: .
abundance: .
CDR3aa: CASSRGGAGELFF
CDR3nt: TGTGCCAGCAGTAGGGGGGGGGCCGGGGAGCTGTTTTTT

v_gene: TRBV27
j_gene: TRBJ1-2
d_gene: TRBD1
abundance: .
CDR3aa: CASSSDRAWNYGYTF
CDR3nt: TGTGCCAGCAGTTCTGACAGGGCCTGGAACTATGGCTACACCTTC

v_gene: TRBV30
j_gene: TRBJ1-1
d_gene: .
abundance: few
CDR3aa: CAWSPGGSTEAFF
CDR3nt: TGTGCCTGGAGTCCGGGGGGAAGCACTGAAGCTTTCTTT

v_gene: TRBV9
j_gene: TRBJ2-2
d_gene: .
abundance: .
CDR3aa: CATGTANTGELFF
CDR3nt: TGTGCCACCGGAACAGCCAACACCGGGGAGCTGTTTTTT

v_gene: TRBV20-1
j_gene: TRBJ1-2
d_gene: .
abundance: .
CDR3aa: CSADTGGYTF
CDR3nt: TGCAGTGCTGATACGGGTGGCTACACCTTC

v_gene: TRBV4-1
j_gene: TRBJ1-5
d_gene: .
abundance: .
CDR3aa: CASSHRWGQPQHF
CDR3nt: TGCGCCAGCAGCCACCGGTGGGGTCAGCCCCAGCATTTT

v_gene: TRBV9
j_gene: TRBJ2-1
d_gene: TRBD2
abundance: .
CDR3aa: CASSVQESGAYNEQFF
CDR3nt: TGTGCCAGCAGCGTACAAGAAAGCGGGGCATATAATGAGCAGTTCTTC

v_gene: TRBV19
j_gene: TRBJ2-3
d_gene: TRBD2
abundance: .
CDR3aa: CASSIEPSGGGAGTDTQYF
CDR3nt: TGTGCCAGTAGTATAGAACCTAGCGGGGGGGGAGCGGGCACAGATACGCAGTATTTT

v_gene: TRBV6-5
j_gene: TRBJ1-1
d_gene: .
abundance: .
CDR3aa: CASRSGWDTEAFF
CDR3nt: TGTGCCAGCCGTTCGGGGTGGGACACTGAAGCTTTCTTT

v_gene: TRBV9
j_gene: TRBJ2-1
d_gene: TRBD1
abundance: .
CDR3aa: CASSPPAQGASYNEQFF
CDR3nt: TGTGCCAGCAGCCCCCCCGCTCAGGGGGCATCCTACAATGAGCAGTTCTTC

v_gene: TRBV27
j_gene: TRBJ1-2
d_gene: .
abundance: .
CDR3aa: CASSLAPGPPYGYTF
CDR3nt: TGTGCCAGCAGTTTGGCCCCCGGTCCCCCCTATGGCTACACCTTC

v_gene: TRBV7-7
j_gene: TRBJ2-7
d_gene: .
abundance: .
CDR3aa: CASSRITLLLGEQYF
CDR3nt: TGTGCCAGCAGCCGTATTACTCTGCTGCTGGGGGAGCAGTACTTC

v_gene: TRBV29-1
j_gene: TRBJ2-1
d_gene: .
abundance: .
CDR3aa: CSDAQGYNEQFF
CDR3nt: TGCAGCGACGCACAGGGATACAATGAGCAGTTCTTC

v_gene: TRBV7-9
j_gene: TRBJ2-2
d_gene: TRBD2
abundance: .
CDR3aa: CASSSGLAGGLTNTGELFF
CDR3nt: TGTGCCAGCAGCTCGGGACTAGCGGGAGGGTTAACGAACACCGGGGAGCTGTTTTTT

v_gene: TRBV4-1
j_gene: TRBJ1-5
d_gene: .
abundance: .
CDR3aa: CASSQDRARGWAQHF
CDR3nt: TGCGCCAGCAGCCAAGATAGGGCCAGGGGATGGGCCCAGCATTTT

v_gene: TRBV10-2
j_gene: TRBJ1-2
d_gene: .
abundance: .
CDR3aa: CASKESRDRNYGYTF
CDR3nt: TGCGCCAGCAAAGAAAGCAGGGACCGGAACTATGGCTACACCTTC

v_gene: TRBV27
j_gene: TRBJ2-7
d_gene: .
abundance: few
CDR3aa: CASSSYYRSESYEQYF
CDR3nt: TGTGCCAGCAGTTCCTACTACAGATCCGAGTCCTACGAGCAGTACTTC

v_gene: TRBV2
j_gene: TRBJ2-5
d_gene: .
abundance: .
CDR3aa: CASSADQETQYF
CDR3nt: TGTGCCAGCAGTGCGGATCAAGAGACCCAGTACTTC

v_gene: TRBV2
j_gene: TRBJ1-1
d_gene: TRBD1
abundance: .
CDR3aa: CASSSGTGGNTEAFF
CDR3nt: TGTGCCAGCAGTTCCGGGACAGGGGGTAACACTGAAGCTTTCTTT

v_gene: TRBV5-4
j_gene: TRBJ2-2
d_gene: TRBD2
abundance: once
CDR3aa: CASTTGGGGRARTGELFF
CDR3nt: TGTGCCAGCACTACTGGTGGGGGCGGGAGGGCCCGGACCGGGGAGCTGTTTTTT

v_gene: TRBV5-1
j_gene: TRBJ2-3
d_gene: TRBD1
abundance: .
CDR3aa: CASSSSPDRVADTQYF
CDR3nt: TGCGCCAGCAGCTCCTCCCCGGACAGGGTAGCAGATACGCAGTATTTT

v_gene: TRBV5-4
j_gene: TRBJ2-7
d_gene: .
abundance: .
CDR3aa: CASSRLDVREQYF
CDR3nt: TGTGCCAGCAGCCGACTCGACGTTCGAGAGCAGTACTTC

v_gene: TRBV7-2
j_gene: TRBJ2-7
d_gene: TRBD2
abundance: .
CDR3aa: CASSLGGQSPGLASYEQYF
CDR3nt: TGTGCCAGCAGCTTAGGGGGACAGTCCCCGGGACTAGCCTCCTACGAGCAGTACTTC

v_gene: TRBV7-2
j_gene: TRBJ1-5
d_gene: .
abundance: few
CDR3aa: CASSLGVSFSNQPQHF
CDR3nt: TGTGCCAGCAGCTTGGGTGTCTCTTTTAGCAATCAGCCCCAGCATTTT

v_gene: TRBV6-6
j_gene: TRBJ1-5
d_gene: .
abundance: .
CDR3aa: CASSYSPYNQPQHF
CDR3nt: TGTGCCAGCAGTTACTCCCCTTACAATCAGCCCCAGCATTTT

v_gene: TRBV14
j_gene: TRBJ1-5
d_gene: .
abundance: .
CDR3aa: CASSQGGGNQPQHF
CDR3nt: TGTGCCAGCAGCCAAGGGGGAGGGAATCAGCCCCAGCATTTT

v_gene: TRBV19
j_gene: TRBJ2-2
d_gene: .
abundance: once
CDR3aa: CASSMYSVNTGELFF
CDR3nt: TGTGCCAGTAGTATGTACAGCGTGAACACCGGGGAGCTGTTTTTT

v_gene: TRBV27
j_gene: TRBJ1-1
d_gene: .
abundance: .
CDR3aa: CASSPRGVTEAFF
CDR3nt: TGTGCCAGCAGCCCCCGTGGGGTCACTGAAGCTTTCTTT

v_gene: TRBV4-2
j_gene: TRBJ2-7
d_gene: .
abundance: .
CDR3aa: CASSQESGRYWEQYF
CDR3nt: TGTGCCAGCAGCCAAGAGTCAGGCAGGTACTGGGAGCAGTACTTC

v_gene: TRBV9
j_gene: TRBJ1-1
d_gene: .
abundance: .
CDR3aa: CASSADRNTEAFF
CDR3nt: TGTGCCAGCAGCGCGGACAGGAACACTGAAGCTTTCTTT

v_gene: TRBV7-9
j_gene: TRBJ2-5
d_gene: .
abundance: .
CDR3aa: CASSPDSHRETQYF
CDR3nt: TGTGCCAGCAGCCCAGACTCCCACCGGGAGACCCAGTACTTC